These 9 T cell receptor beta chains came from one sample sequenced in a study of blood T cells in healthy people across ages. Alongside a J-beta primer mix, a sample-barcoded 5' primer served in a second PCR lasting 7 to 11 cycles. TCRdb ran MiXCR on the 5' RACE reads and lists one entry per CDR3 protein. This table holds a few hundred thousand distinct CDR3 sequences, 25% to 30% found once. Sequences were obtained from blood. The receptor set was obtained from a woman in her sixties or seventies in good health.

The chain has TRBV12-3 or TRBV12-4 and TRBJ2-3, with 10 bases fitting TRBD1. J lost 4 bases, V lost 5 bases, and 6 bases had no gene match. The CDR3 length is 15 residues. CDR3 sequence: CASSPDRGRADTQYF. CDR3 DNA sequence: TGTGCCAGCAGTCCCGACAGGGGGCGCGCAGATACGCAGTATTTT.

A remark on this clonotype: Possible read error: a much larger clone is one base away. The rearrangement joins TRBV20-1 to TRBJ2-1, with 9 nucleotides matching TRBD2. Germline V gene lookup returns CDR1 DFQATT and CDR2 SNEGSKA (reference sequence). CDR3 length equals 14 residues. The CDR3: CSAKTSGSYNGQFF. The CDR3 DNA reads TGCAGTGCTAAAACTAGCGGGTCTTACAATGGGCAGTTCTTC.

The rearrangement uses TRBV3-1 and TRBJ2-5; TRBD2 aligns across 8 bases. The V and J ends lost 5 bases and 5 bases, in that order; junction bases with no gene match: 13. Germline V lookup: CDR1 LGHDT, CDR2 YNNKEL (reference sequence). The CDR3 runs 16 residues. CDR3 loop: CASSFGQREWRETQYF. The CDR3 nucleotides are TGTGCCAGCAGCTTCGGTCAGCGGGAGTGGCGGGAGACCCAGTACTTC.

This clonotype was observed a handful of times. This rearrangement joins TRBV19 to TRBJ1-1; D is perhaps TRBD1 (5 bases). Trimming left V 0 bases short and J 13 bases short, with 15 bases between. Germline V gene lookup returns CDR1 LNHDA and CDR2 SQIVND (reference sequence). The CDR3 has 13 residues. CDR3 DNA sequence: TGTGCCAGTAGTATAGATGAAGGGACGGCAGTTTTCTTT. This encodes CASSIDEGTAVFF.

This chain uses TRBV3-1 with TRBJ1-2; no firm D call. Germline-derived CDR1 and CDR2 are LGHDT and YNNKEL (reference sequence). Trimming stripped 3 bases from V and 4 bases from J, with 18 bases between. The CDR3 extends over 16 amino acids. Here the CDR3 DNA reads TGTGCCAGCAGCCAGGGTCCAAGGGTATCTGGCTATGGCTACACCTTC. It is translated as CASSQGPRVSGYGYTF.

This clonotype has just a few counts. The chain couples TRBV3-1 to TRBJ2-7; 8 nucleotides match TRBD2. The CDR3 loop spans 16 amino acids. After removal of 4 bases from V and 4 bases from J, the junction contained 12 bases not matched to a gene. From germline, CDR1 is LGHDT and CDR2 YNNKEL (reference sequence). The DNA of the CDR3 is TGTGCCAGCAGCCTAGCCGGAGGTAGCGGGAAGTACGAGCAGTACTTC. Protein sequence: CASSLAGGSGKYEQYF.

In its sample, this clonotype was seen once. The rearrangement uses TRBV6-5 and TRBJ2-5; 12 bases fit TRBD2. Per the germline V gene, CDR1 is MNHEY and CDR2 is SVGAGI. The CDR3 extends over 15 amino acids. The ends lost 0 bases at V and 4 bases at J; junction bases unmatched: 0. Written as DNA, the CDR3 is TGTGCCAGCAGTTACTCGACTAGCGGGGGAGAGACCCAGTACTTC. Protein product: CASSYSTSGGETQYF.

The gene calls are TRBV3-1 and TRBJ1-2, with 9 bases lining up with TRBD1. Germline V gene lookup returns CDR1 LGHDT and CDR2 YNNKEL (reference sequence). This CDR3 region has 13 residues. The trim removed 3 bases at V and 5 bases at J, leaving 1 base unmatched. The CDR3 DNA is TGTGCCAGCAGCCACGGGACAGGGTATGGCTACACCTTC. Protein: CASSHGTGYGYTF.

This chain joins TRBV7-8 and TRBJ1-5; D possibly corresponds to TRBD1 (5 bases). The CDR3 extends over 14 amino acids. Germline V gene sequence: CDR1 SGHVS, CDR2 FQNEAQ. The V end was cut by 5 bases, the J end by 5 bases, with 13 bases between. The DNA of the CDR3 is TGTGCCAGCAGCGAAGGGACCGCGCATCAGCCCCAGCATTTT. The encoded protein is CASSEGTAHQPQHF.